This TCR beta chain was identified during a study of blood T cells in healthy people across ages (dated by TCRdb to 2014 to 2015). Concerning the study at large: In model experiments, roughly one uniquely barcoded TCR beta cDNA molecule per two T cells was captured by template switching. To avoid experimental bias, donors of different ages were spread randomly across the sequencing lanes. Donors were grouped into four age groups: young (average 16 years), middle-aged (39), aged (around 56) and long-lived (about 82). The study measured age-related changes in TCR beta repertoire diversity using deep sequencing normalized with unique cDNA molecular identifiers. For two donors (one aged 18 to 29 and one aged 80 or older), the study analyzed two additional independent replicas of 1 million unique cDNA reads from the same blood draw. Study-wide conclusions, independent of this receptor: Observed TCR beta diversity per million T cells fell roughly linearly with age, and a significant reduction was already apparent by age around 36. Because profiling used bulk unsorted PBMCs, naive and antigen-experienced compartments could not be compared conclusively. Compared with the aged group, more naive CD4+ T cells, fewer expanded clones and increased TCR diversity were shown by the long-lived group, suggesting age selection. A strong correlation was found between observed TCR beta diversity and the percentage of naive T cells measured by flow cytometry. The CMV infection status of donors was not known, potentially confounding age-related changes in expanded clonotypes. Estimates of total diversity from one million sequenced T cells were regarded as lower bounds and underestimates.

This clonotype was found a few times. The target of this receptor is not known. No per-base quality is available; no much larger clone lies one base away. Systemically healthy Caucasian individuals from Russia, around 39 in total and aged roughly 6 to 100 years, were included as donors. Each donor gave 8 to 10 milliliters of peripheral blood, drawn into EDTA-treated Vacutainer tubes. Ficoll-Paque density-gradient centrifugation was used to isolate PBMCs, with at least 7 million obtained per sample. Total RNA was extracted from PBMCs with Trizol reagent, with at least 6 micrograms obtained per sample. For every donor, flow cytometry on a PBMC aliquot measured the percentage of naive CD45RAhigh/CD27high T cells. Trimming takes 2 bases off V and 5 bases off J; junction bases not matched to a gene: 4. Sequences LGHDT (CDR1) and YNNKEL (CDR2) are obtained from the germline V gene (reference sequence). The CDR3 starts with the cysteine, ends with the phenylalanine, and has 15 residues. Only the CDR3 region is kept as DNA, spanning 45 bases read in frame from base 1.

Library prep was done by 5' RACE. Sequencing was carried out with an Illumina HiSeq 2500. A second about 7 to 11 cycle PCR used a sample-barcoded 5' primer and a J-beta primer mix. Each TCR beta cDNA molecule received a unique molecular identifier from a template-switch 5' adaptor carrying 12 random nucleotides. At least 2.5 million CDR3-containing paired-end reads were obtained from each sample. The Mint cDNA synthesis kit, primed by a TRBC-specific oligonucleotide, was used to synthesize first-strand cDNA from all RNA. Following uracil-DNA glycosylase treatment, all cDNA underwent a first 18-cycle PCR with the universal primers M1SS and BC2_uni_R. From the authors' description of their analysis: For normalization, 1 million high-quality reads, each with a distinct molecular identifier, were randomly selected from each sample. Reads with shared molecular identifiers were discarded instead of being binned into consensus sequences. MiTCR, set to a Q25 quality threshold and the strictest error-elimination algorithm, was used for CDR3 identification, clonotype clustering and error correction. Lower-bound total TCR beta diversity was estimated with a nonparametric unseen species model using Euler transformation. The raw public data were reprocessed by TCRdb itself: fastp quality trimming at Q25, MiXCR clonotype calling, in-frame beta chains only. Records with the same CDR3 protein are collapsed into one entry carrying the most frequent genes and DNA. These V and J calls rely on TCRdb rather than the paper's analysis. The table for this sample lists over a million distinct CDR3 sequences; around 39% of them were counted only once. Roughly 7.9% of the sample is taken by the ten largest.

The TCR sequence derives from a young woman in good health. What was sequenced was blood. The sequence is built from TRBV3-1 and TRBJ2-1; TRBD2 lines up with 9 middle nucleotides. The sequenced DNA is TGTGCCAGCAGCCAAAGGGGACTAGCAAACAATGAGCAGTTCTTC. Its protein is CASSQRGLANNEQFF.